This TCR beta chain was found in a study of blood T cell repertoires in COVID-19 (dated by TCRdb to the early 2020s). Turning to the overall study: Samples covering the acute and convalescent phases of COVID-19 were provided by collaborators in the United States, Italy and Spain. The material from the prospective study consisted of cDNA or gDNA derived from T cells, B-cell-depleted T cells, or PBMCs. The dataset comprised deeply sampled blood TCRbeta repertoires from subjects exposed to, actively infected with, or recovered from COVID-19. The repertoires were made available in a free public database intended to serve as a resource for research on the immune response to SARS-CoV-2. Samples came from the ongoing ImmuneRACE study (first 160 participants) plus 1,254 subjects from 6 global collaborators. The sample metadata nearly always contained a de-identified subject ID, COVID-19 status, age in years and sex. Where HLA class I and class II types were available, the types were taken from metadata supplied by the sample provider, not from assay-based typing.

One collaborating source in Seattle enrolled patients while the patients were actively infected and followed the patients over time throughout the course of disease. Whole blood was collected in K2EDTA tubes by collaborating institutions according to the institutions' own protocols. For TCRbeta analysis, collaborators shipped samples in one of three forms: frozen whole blood, isolated PBMCs, or DNA extracted from either of those sample types. Broad study findings and their caveats: The amount of clinical and demographic metadata varied by source and participant and was provided uncurated.

As regards this clone: This receptor's antigen is unknown. Base qualities are missing; no much larger clone stands one base away.

TCRbeta CDR3 regions were amplified from genomic DNA using the immunoSEQ Assay, a bias-controlled multiplex PCR. Turning to the authors' computational methods: Within the assay, amplification of reference gene primers was used to estimate how many nucleated cells each sample contained. Sequence reads were collapsed and filtered to measure the absolute abundance of every unique TCRbeta CDR3 rearrangement. For each sample, productive Simpson clonality was calculated as the square root of Simpson's diversity index over productive rearrangements. TCRdb took this table from immuneACCESS and kept in-frame rearrangements with V and J called. Such tables lack part of the clones; where checked against another copy, unresolved V genes explain under half of the gap, and the rest is unexplained. V, J and clone size reflect that table, while D and trimming were determined from the DNA. This sample lists a few hundred thousand clones; roughly 84% were detected once. The ten largest account for 0.87% of the sample.

The origin of this receptor is a human donor with COVID-19, enrolled during active disease. The donor label of this sample is uncertain. Sequences were obtained from peripheral blood.

The DNA is TGTGCCAGCAGGGAAATTAGCGGGAGCCTTCGCATAGGCACAGATACGCAGTATTTT. It is translated as CASREISGSLRIGTDTQYF. This chain joins TRBV28 to TRBJ2-3, with TRBD2 identical over 9 junction bases. Including cysteine and phenylalanine, the CDR3 has 19 amino acids. CDR3 DNA is the only sequence kept; it has 57 bases, read in frame from the first base. The germline V gene specifies MDHEN as CDR1 and SYDVKM as CDR2. For this chain, trimming is 6 bases at the V end and 1 base at the J end, and the number of junction bases without a gene match is 17.